Presented here are 19 T cell receptor beta chains from one specimen sequenced in a study of memory CD4+ T cells and cytomegalovirus serostatus. The sort gate was single viable CD3+CD4+CD8-CD45RO+ cells for memory CD4+ T cells. TCRdb keeps only in-frame clones here, not all; method: immunoSEQ multiplex PCR. The sample lists about 48,000 clones; around 80% were seen once. Sample: memory CD4+ T cells from blood. The source is an adult in good health and CMV-seronegative.

This CDR3 is CASSYPRNEAFF. The DNA of the CDR3 is TGTGCCAGCAGTTACCCCCGGAATGAAGCTTTCTTT. This chain uses TRBV6-6 with TRBJ1-1; D is ambiguous. The CDR3 totals 12 residues. Trimming left V 2 bases short and J 7 bases short, with 8 bases between. Germline lookup yields CDR1 MNHNY and CDR2 SVGAGI (reference sequence).

This clone has a single count. The V call is TRBV6-1, the J call TRBJ2-3; D remains ambiguous. The CDR3 consists of 12 residues. Trimming pared 10 bases from V and 5 bases from J, leaving 13 bases between. Germline CDR1 is MNHNS and CDR2 is SASEGT. The CDR3 DNA sequence: TGTGCCACCACCTGGGGTTTAGATACGCAGTATTTT. It translates to CATTWGLDTQYF.

This chain links TRBV30 with TRBJ1-3; no reliable D call. Per germline, CDR1 GTSNPN and CDR2 SVGIG (reference sequence). This CDR3 comprises 13 residues. The V end was cut by 2 bases, the J end by 0 bases, with 5 bases between. This chain's CDR3 is CAWSHSSGNTIYF. DNA for the CDR3: TGTGCCTGGAGTCACAGCTCTGGAAACACCATATATTTT.

V and J are TRBV10-3 and TRBJ2-7, with 7 bases identical to TRBD1. J lost 6 bases, V lost 11 bases, and 10 bases had no gene match. The CDR3 sequence is 12 residues long. CDR1 and CDR2 (germline): ENHRY, SYGVKD. In nucleotides, the CDR3 is TGTGCCGCCGGACAGGCGCCCAGCGAGCAGTACTTC. The encoded protein is CAAGQAPSEQYF.

The chain carries TRBV9 and TRBJ2-5; D may correspond to TRBD1 or TRBD2 (5 bases each). Germline V CDR1 and CDR2: SGDLS, YYNGEE. V shed 2 bases and J shed 4 bases, with 12 bases lying between them. The CDR3 extends over 14 amino acids. The CDR3 bases are TGTGCCAGCAGCGTCCGGCCGAGGGGAGAGACCCAGTACTTC. Amino acid sequence: CASSVRPRGETQYF.

The chain employs TRBV7-8 and TRBJ1-2; D gene unclear. This CDR3 has 15 amino acids. V shed 1 base and J shed 8 bases, with 17 bases lying between them. Per the germline V gene, CDR1 is SGHVS and CDR2 is FQNEAQ. CDR3 in DNA: TGTGCCAGCAGCTTAGATATTCGGAGCCTCACGGGCTACACCTTC. Its protein product is CASSLDIRSLTGYTF.

In this sample, this clone is medium-sized. This rearrangement joins TRBV6-5 to TRBJ2-2; D gene unclear. Germline CDR1 MNHEY, CDR2 SVGAGI. The CDR3 spans 14 residues. V was clipped by 7 bases and J by 2 bases, with 11 bases between them. CDR3 in DNA: TGTGCCAGCAAAGTCAGAAGAAACACCGGGGAGCTGTTTTTT. It is translated as CASKVRRNTGELFF.

J is TRBJ2-5 and V is TRBV30, with D unresolved. Per germline, CDR1 GTSNPN and CDR2 SVGIG (reference sequence). Trimming took off 1 base at V and 3 bases at J, with 12 bases between the two ends. The CDR3 covers 14 residues. The CDR3: CAWSGSPGEETQYF. In DNA form, the CDR3 reads TGTGCCTGGAGTGGATCCCCTGGGGAAGAGACCCAGTACTTC. Looking up the rest from reference TRBV30 and TRBJ2-5 gives the full variable domain: SQTIHQWPATLVQPVGSPLSLECTVEGTSNPNLYWYRQAAGRGLQLLFYSVGIGQISSEVPQNLSASRPQDRQFILSSKKLLLSDSGFYLCAWSGSPGEETQYFGPGTRLLVL.

The J gene is TRBJ1-1, the V gene TRBV6-1, with D hard to call. Germline assignment: CDR1 MNHNS and CDR2 SASEGT. The CDR3 is made up of 13 amino acids. V lost 3 bases and J 1 base, leaving 6 bases between the germline ends. The CDR3 is CASSETKNTEAFF. CDR3 sequence (DNA): TGTGCCAGCAGTGAGACGAAGAACACTGAAGCTTTCTTT.

This chain links TRBV7-2 with TRBJ2-7; 9 nucleotides align to TRBD2. This CDR3 region has 15 residues. Germline loops: CDR1 SGHTA, CDR2 FQGNSA. The V segment lost 5 bases and the J segment 1 base; nucleotides outside the gene matches: 6. The CDR3 DNA reads as TGTGCCAGCAGCACCGGGACTAGCTATTCCTACGAGCAGTACTTC. This encodes CASSTGTSYSYEQYF.

The CDR3 reads CSVEVIPGTTYNEQFF. In nucleotides, the CDR3 is TGCAGCGTTGAAGTCATTCCCGGGACAACTTACAATGAGCAGTTCTTC. The chain is built from TRBV29-1 and TRBJ2-1; tentative D call: TRBD1 (6 bases). V was shortened by 1 base and J by 4 bases, with 17 bases between the two germline ends. Germline loops: CDR1 SQVTM, CDR2 ANQGSEA. There are 16 residues in the CDR3.

The chain carries TRBV5-1 and TRBJ2-2; 10 bases fit TRBD1. Germline CDR1 and CDR2: SGHRS and YFSETQ. This CDR3 is 16 amino acids long. The V segment lost 4 bases and the J segment 3 bases; nucleotides outside the gene matches: 6. Here the CDR3 DNA reads TGCGCCAGCAGCCTGGAGGGGACAGGGGACACCGGGGAGCTGTTTTTT. Encoded protein: CASSLEGTGDTGELFF. Together with reference TRBV5-1 and TRBJ2-2, the CDR3 gives the full variable domain: KAGVTQTPRYLIKTRGQQVTLSCSPISGHRSVSWYQQTPGQGLQFLFEYFSETQRNKGNFPGRFSGRQFSNSRSEMNVSTLELGDSALYLCASSLEGTGDTGELFFGEGSRLTVL.

The chain combines TRBV28 with TRBJ1-2; D is perhaps TRBD1 (5 bases). V shed 2 bases and J shed 5 bases, with 15 bases lying between them. Germline assignment: CDR1 MDHEN and CDR2 SYDVKM. The CDR3 is 15 amino acids. In DNA, the CDR3 is TGTGCCAGCAGTTTAAGGGGCGCAGGCGATTATGGCTACACCTTC. Protein sequence: CASSLRGAGDYGYTF.

The chain is built from TRBV7-8 and TRBJ2-1; D may be TRBD2 (7 bases). V dropped 8 bases and J dropped 3 bases, with 11 bases sitting between them. Germline loops: CDR1 SGHVS, CDR2 FQNEAQ. This CDR3 has 13 residues. The CDR3: CASYRDYYNEQFF. CDR3 DNA sequence: TGTGCCAGCTACAGGGACTACTACAATGAGCAGTTCTTC.

By share, this clone ranks as medium-sized. The chain uses TRBV2 and TRBJ1-1; D is unresolved. Germline CDR1 SNHLY, CDR2 FYNNEI. The CDR3 consists of 12 residues. V shed 6 bases and J shed 1 base, with 6 bases lying between them. This CDR3 is CASSVRNTEAFF. The CDR3 coding sequence is TGTGCCAGCAGCGTACGGAACACTGAAGCTTTCTTT.

The chain combines TRBV5-4 with TRBJ2-7; D might be TRBD2 (5 bases). CDR1 SGHNT and CDR2 YYREEE come from the germline V gene (reference sequence). The ends were cut back, 2 bases at V and 7 bases at J, with 25 bases in the middle. The CDR3 runs 17 residues. The CDR3 DNA sequence: TGTGCCAGCAGCTTCGAGGAGGTGAGACCATCTCCTTTTGAGCAGTACTTC. Translated, it gives CASSFEEVRPSPFEQYF.

Relative to its sample, this clone is medium-sized. The rearrangement links TRBV6-1 to TRBJ1-4; 7 positions match TRBD1. This CDR3 contains 14 residues. CDR1 MNHNS and CDR2 SASEGT come from the germline V gene. J was trimmed by 5 bases and V by 5 bases; bases with no gene match: 5. The CDR3, as DNA: TGTGCCAGCAGTCGGCGACAGGGAAATGAAAAACTGTTTTTT. It specifies CASSRRQGNEKLFF.

The V and J genes are TRBV27 and TRBJ1-2, with D possibly TRBD1 on 5 matching bases. Germline loops: CDR1 MNHEY, CDR2 SMNVEV (reference sequence). Deletions cut 2 bases from V and 7 bases from J, with 20 bases between. This CDR3 has 16 residues. CDR3 nucleotides: TGTGCCAGCAGTTTACTCGGGAATACAGGTCTCGGTGGCTACACCTTC. This codes for CASSLLGNTGLGGYTF.

The chain is built from TRBV19 and TRBJ2-7, with TRBD1 matching over 9 bases. Per germline, CDR1 LNHDA and CDR2 SQIVND (reference sequence). V trimming: 5 bases; J trimming: 1 base; junction bases outside the gene matches: 6. The CDR3 covers 15 residues. CDR3 nucleotide sequence: TGTGCCAGTAGTCTCCGGGACAGGGCGTCCTACGAGCAGTACTTC. Its translation: CASSLRDRASYEQYF.